This T cell receptor beta chain was found in a study of cytomegalovirus exposure and HLA in healthy donors. Germline CDR1 and CDR2: SNHLY and FYNNEI. This CDR3 contains 17 residues. Trimming cost V 9 bases and J 0 bases, with 21 bases left between them. The primer mix had 60 Vbeta and 13 Jbeta primers. The protocol was immunoSEQ multiplex PCR, while the TCRdb copy is restricted to in-frame clones and leaves out a portion. The sample holds some 110,000 clones. As to this clone: Its antigen is not known. The identical CDR3 is also encoded by other nucleotide sequences in the sample.

Study results and limitations: Common viral pathogens seemed, in a later analysis, to connect with several of the most significant clusters. Later work associated 17,000 or so TCR beta sequences with HLA alleles at 0.05 false discovery rate. Some TCR beta chains (over 150 of them) were listed as cytomegalovirus-associated.

V is TRBV2 and J is TRBJ1-5; D possibly corresponds to TRBD1 (6 bases). The source material was PBMCs. The source of this sequence is a man aged 30 to 45 in good health and CMV-seronegative. The CDR3: CASVSGTQEYSNQPQHF. The CDR3 DNA reads TGTGCCAGTGTTAGCGGGACACAAGAGTATAGCAATCAGCCCCAGCATTTT. Full variable domain (remainder filled in from reference TRBV2 and TRBJ1-5): EPEVTQTPSHQVTQMGQEVILRCVPISNHLYFYWYRQILGQKVEFLVSFYNNEISEKSEIFDDQFSVERPDGSNFTLKIRSTKLEDSAMYFCASVSGTQEYSNQPQHFGDGTRLSIL.